A single sample is the source of the 15 T cell receptor beta chains below, sequenced in a study of human T cells and chemical hapten exposure. The sample's time point: patch test 1, 2 weeks after DPC sensitization. Stated treatment: therapeutic diphenylcyclopropenone sensitization with weekly scalp DPC. TCRdb analysed the RACE reads with MiXCR anew, one entry per CDR3 protein. This sample has 150,000 to 200,000 distinct CDR3 sequences; more than 14% occur once, and the top ten carry about 1.7%. The material was whole blood, obtained in connection with sensitization to the hapten diphenylcyclopropenone (DPC). The origin of the receptors is a woman aged 25 to 39 with alopecia areata. Some clones in this sample may be carry-over from other donors' samples.

The chain recombines TRBV7-9 with TRBJ1-2, with a weak D call TRBD1 (5 bases). CDR3 length: 15 amino acids. The germline V gene encodes CDR1 SEHNR and CDR2 FQNEAQ (reference sequence). The ends were cut back, 5 bases at V and 2 bases at J, with 15 bases in the middle. The CDR3, as DNA: TGTGCCAGCAGCCCCGTAGGAGGGACCAACTATGGCTACACCTTC. Translation gives CASSPVGGTNYGYTF.

This clonotype was recorded a few times. The rearrangement uses TRBV27 and TRBJ1-6, with 8 positions matching TRBD1. Germline V gives CDR1 MNHEY, CDR2 SMNVEV (reference sequence). V shed 4 bases and J 10 bases; nucleotides not matched to a gene: 6. The CDR3 contains 14 residues. The CDR3 DNA reads TGTGCCAGCAGTTCCGGACAGGGTTGGTCACCCCTCCACTTT. Translation gives CASSSGQGWSPLHF.

As regards this clonotype: It may be a read error: a sequence one base away is much more abundant. The chain uses TRBV28 and TRBJ1-1; D call uncertain. CDR3 length: 13 amino acids. The germline V and J ends were trimmed by 1 base and 1 base, with 4 bases remaining between them. Germline-derived CDR1 and CDR2 are MDHEN and SYDVKM. The CDR3 reads CASSLYGNTEAFF. The CDR3 DNA sequence: TGTGCCAGCAGTTTATACGGGAACACTGAAGCTTTCTTT.

The chain joins TRBV30 to TRBJ2-1; D not certain. The CDR3 runs to 12 residues. CDR1 and CDR2 (germline): GTSNPN, SVGIG (reference sequence). Trimming shortened V by 2 bases and J by 6 bases, and 8 bases separated the two germline ends. The CDR3 DNA is TGTGCCTGGAGTCAGTTGGGCAATGAGCAGTTCTTC. Translating it yields CAWSQLGNEQFF.

This clonotype was seen ten or more times. V and J are TRBV12-3 or TRBV12-4 and TRBJ1-1; 7 nucleotides agree with TRBD1. The length of the CDR3 is 15 residues. Trimming at V came to 5 bases and at J to 0 bases, leaving 6 bases not matched to a gene. CDR3 region: CASSPRQGMNTEAFF. DNA for the CDR3: TGTGCCAGCAGTCCCCGACAGGGCATGAACACTGAAGCTTTCTTT.

This clonotype was counted at least ten times. The chain carries TRBV4-3 and TRBJ2-3, with 7 bases identical to TRBD1. Germline V gene sequence: CDR1 LGHNA, CDR2 YSLEER. Trimming cost V 0 bases and J 4 bases; bases outside gene matches: 7. The CDR3 covers 16 residues. The CDR3 protein is CASSQEFGQGADTQYF. DNA for the CDR3: TGCGCCAGCAGCCAAGAATTCGGTCAGGGGGCAGATACGCAGTATTTT.

V is TRBV6-1 and J is TRBJ1-5; TRBD1 agrees at 8 bases. The CDR3 totals 16 residues. Per germline, CDR1 MNHNS and CDR2 SASEGT. After removal of 2 bases from V and 6 bases from J, the junction contained 9 bases not matched to a gene. The CDR3 sequence: CASSEFRGRSPQPQHF. The DNA of the CDR3 is TGTGCCAGCAGTGAATTCAGGGGGCGATCGCCTCAGCCCCAGCATTTT.

This clonotype appeared a few times. The J gene is TRBJ2-1, the V gene TRBV29-1; 7 positions match TRBD1. Per the germline V gene, CDR1 is SQVTM and CDR2 is ANQGSEA. CDR3 length equals 14 residues. Trimming removed 6 bases from V and 6 bases from J; junction bases left unmatched: 11. CDR3 residues: CSVGYLNRGNEQFF. In DNA, the CDR3 is TGCAGCGTCGGCTACTTAAACAGGGGCAATGAGCAGTTCTTC.

The gene calls are TRBV10-3 and TRBJ2-7, with D possibly TRBD2 on 6 matching bases. Trimming stripped 9 bases from V and 1 base from J, with 10 bases between. The CDR3 runs 12 residues. Germline values: CDR1 ENHRY, CDR2 SYGVKD. The CDR3 nucleotides read TGTGCCATTGGGGACTTTTCCTACGAGCAGTACTTC. It yields the protein CAIGDFSYEQYF.

V gene TRBV7-2 combines with J gene TRBJ2-1; weak D call: TRBD1 (6 bases). The CDR3 totals 16 residues. Germline CDR1 and CDR2: SGHTA and FQGNSA. The V and J ends lost 5 bases and 0 bases respectively, with 14 bases between them. CDR3 nucleotides: TGTGCCAGCAGCCTAGTGGGGGCGGGCTCCTACAATGAGCAGTTCTTC. This gives the protein CASSLVGAGSYNEQFF.

The chain joins TRBV7-9 to TRBJ1-2; 7 positions agree with TRBD1. CDR3 size: 12 residues. Germline CDR1 SEHNR, CDR2 FQNEAQ (reference sequence). J lost 10 bases, V lost 10 bases, and 12 bases had no gene match. The DNA for the CDR3 is TGTGCCACCGCGCAGACAGGGTTAGCCTACACCTTC. Protein sequence: CATAQTGLAYTF.

V is TRBV7-2 and J is TRBJ1-6; D call uncertain. Trimming removed 2 bases at V and 10 bases at J, with 15 bases between. This CDR3 contains 15 residues. The germline CDR1 and CDR2 sequences are SGHTA and FQGNSA. This chain's CDR3 is CASSLRRQAGSPLHF. The CDR3 coding sequence is TGTGCCAGCAGCTTACGTCGTCAGGCGGGCTCACCCCTCCACTTT. The full variable domain, completed using reference TRBV7-2 and TRBJ1-6, is GAGVSQSPSNKVTEKGKDVELRCDPISGHTALYWYRQSLGQGLEFLIYFQGNSAPDKSGLPSDRFSAERTGGSVSTLTIQRTQQEDSAVYLCASSLRRQAGSPLHFGNGTRLTVT.

V is TRBV19 and J is TRBJ2-5; D gene ambiguous. The CDR3 has 13 residues. Germline CDR1 reads LNHDA; CDR2 reads SQIVND (reference sequence). With 4 bases removed from V and 4 bases from J, the gap between germline ends came to 10 bases. The CDR3 is CASSSQEGETQYF. The CDR3 bases are TGTGCCAGTAGTAGTCAGGAAGGAGAGACCCAGTACTTC.

This clonotype has at least ten counts. The chain uses TRBV28 and TRBJ1-2, with D tentatively TRBD1 (6 bases). Trimming left V 6 bases short and J 4 bases short, with 12 bases between. Germline V lookup: CDR1 MDHEN, CDR2 SYDVKM. The CDR3 consists of 13 residues. CDR3 DNA sequence: TGTGCCAGCAGCTCCGGACAGCTCTATGGCTACACCTTC. Translating it yields CASSSGQLYGYTF.

This clonotype showed up just a few times. The CDR3 coding sequence is TGCGCCAGCAGCCAAGTGGATCCGTACAATGAGCAGTTCTTC. Its protein product is CASSQVDPYNEQFF. The rearrangement links TRBV4-1 to TRBJ2-1; D call uncertain. V lost 1 base and J lost 4, with 8 bases in between. The CDR3 sequence is 14 residues long. The germline CDR1 and CDR2 sequences are MGHRA and YSYEKL.